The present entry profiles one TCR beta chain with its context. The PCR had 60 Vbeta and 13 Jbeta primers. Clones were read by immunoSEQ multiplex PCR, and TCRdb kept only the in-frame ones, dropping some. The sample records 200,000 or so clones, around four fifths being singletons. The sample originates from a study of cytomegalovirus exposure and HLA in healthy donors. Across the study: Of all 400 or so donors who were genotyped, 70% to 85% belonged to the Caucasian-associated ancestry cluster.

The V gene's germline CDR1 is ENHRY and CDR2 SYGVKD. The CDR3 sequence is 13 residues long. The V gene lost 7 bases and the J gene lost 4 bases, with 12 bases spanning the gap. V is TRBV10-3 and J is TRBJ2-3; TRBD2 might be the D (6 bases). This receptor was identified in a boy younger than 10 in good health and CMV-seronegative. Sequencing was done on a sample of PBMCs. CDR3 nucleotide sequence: TGTGCCATCACCCCCACGGGAGCAGATACGCAGTATTTT. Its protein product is CAITPTGADTQYF.